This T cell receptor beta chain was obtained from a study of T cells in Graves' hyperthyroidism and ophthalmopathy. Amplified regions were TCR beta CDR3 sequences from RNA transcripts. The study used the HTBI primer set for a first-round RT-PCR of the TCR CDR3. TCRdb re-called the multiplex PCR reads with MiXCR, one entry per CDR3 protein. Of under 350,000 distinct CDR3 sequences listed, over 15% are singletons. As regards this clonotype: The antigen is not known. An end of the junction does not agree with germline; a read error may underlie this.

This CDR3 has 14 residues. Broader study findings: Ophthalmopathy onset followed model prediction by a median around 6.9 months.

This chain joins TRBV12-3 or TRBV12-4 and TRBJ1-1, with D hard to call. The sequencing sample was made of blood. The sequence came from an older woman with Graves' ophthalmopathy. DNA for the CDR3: TGTGCCAGCAGTTTGGGAGGCATGAACACTGGAGCTTTCTTT. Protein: CASSLGGMNTGAFF.